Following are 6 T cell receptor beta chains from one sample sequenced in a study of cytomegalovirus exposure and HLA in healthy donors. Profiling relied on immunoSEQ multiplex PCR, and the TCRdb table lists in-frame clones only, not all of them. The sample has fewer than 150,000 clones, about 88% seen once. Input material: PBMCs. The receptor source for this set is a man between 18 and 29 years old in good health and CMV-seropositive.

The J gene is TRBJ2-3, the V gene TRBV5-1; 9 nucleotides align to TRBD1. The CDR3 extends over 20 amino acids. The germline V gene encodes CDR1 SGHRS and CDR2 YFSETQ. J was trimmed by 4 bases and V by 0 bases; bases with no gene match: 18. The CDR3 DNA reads TGCGCCAGCAGCTTGGGGTGGGGACAGGGCAGTTTCGAGGTCCCAGATACGCAGTATTTT. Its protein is CASSLGWGQGSFEVPDTQYF. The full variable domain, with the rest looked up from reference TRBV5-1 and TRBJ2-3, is KAGVTQTPRYLIKTRGQQVTLSCSPISGHRSVSWYQQTPGQGLQFLFEYFSETQRNKGNFPGRFSGRQFSNSRSEMNVSTLELGDSALYLCASSLGWGQGSFEVPDTQYFGPGTRLTVL.

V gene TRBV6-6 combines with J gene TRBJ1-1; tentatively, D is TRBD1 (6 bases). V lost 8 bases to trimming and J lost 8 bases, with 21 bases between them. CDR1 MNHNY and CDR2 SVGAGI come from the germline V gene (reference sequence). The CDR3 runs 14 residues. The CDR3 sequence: CASQGLGPRVEAFF. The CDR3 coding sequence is TGTGCCAGCCAGGGGCTCGGACCAAGGGTAGAAGCTTTCTTT.

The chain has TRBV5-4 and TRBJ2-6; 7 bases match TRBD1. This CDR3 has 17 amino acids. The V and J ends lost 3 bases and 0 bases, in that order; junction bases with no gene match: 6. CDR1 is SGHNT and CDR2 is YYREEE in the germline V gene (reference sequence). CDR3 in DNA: TGTGCCAGCAGCTCCGGGACAGCACACTCTGGGGCCAACGTCCTGACTTTC. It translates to CASSSGTAHSGANVLTF.

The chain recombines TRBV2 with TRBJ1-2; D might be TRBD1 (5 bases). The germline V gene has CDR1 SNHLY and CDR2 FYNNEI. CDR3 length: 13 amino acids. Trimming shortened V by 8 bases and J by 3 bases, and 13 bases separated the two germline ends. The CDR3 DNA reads TGTGCCAGCTCTCGGGGGACGGACTATGGCTACACCTTC. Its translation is CASSRGTDYGYTF.

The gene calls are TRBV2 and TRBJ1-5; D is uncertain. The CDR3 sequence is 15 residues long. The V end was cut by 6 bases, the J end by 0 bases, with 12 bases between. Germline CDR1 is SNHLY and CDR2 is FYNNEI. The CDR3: CASSGARYSNQPQHF. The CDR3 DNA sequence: TGTGCCAGCAGCGGAGCACGGTATAGCAATCAGCCCCAGCATTTT.

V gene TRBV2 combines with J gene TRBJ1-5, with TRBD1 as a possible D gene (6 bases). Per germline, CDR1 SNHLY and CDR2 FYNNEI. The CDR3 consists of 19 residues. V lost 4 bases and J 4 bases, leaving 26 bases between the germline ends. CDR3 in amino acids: CASSVPMEQGDALNQPQHF. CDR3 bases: TGTGCCAGCAGTGTGCCCATGGAACAGGGAGACGCACTAAATCAGCCCCAGCATTTT.